This T cell receptor beta chain was profiled in a study of blood T cell repertoires in COVID-19. Study overall: From the United States, Italy and Spain came samples of acute and convalescent COVID-19. In each case, the material was cDNA or gDNA derived from T cells, B-cell-depleted T cells, or PBMCs.

Germline V gene sequence: CDR1 SGHRS, CDR2 YFSETQ. This CDR3 is 16 amino acids long. With 0 bases clipped from V and 6 bases from J, the junction kept 10 bases outside the gene matches. In the authors' workflow: Estimation of nucleated cell counts relied on the amplification of reference gene primers. Method: immunoSEQ multiplex PCR; TCRdb's copy keeps in-frame clones and lacks some. V, J and clone size derive from that table, while D and trimming were established from the DNA sequence. The data show 63,000 or so clones, roughly 80% seen once. The source material was peripheral blood. The clonotype originates from a human donor in a cohort sampled during active COVID-19. This chain connects TRBV5-1 to TRBJ2-3, with 7 bases fitting TRBD1. The CDR3 region is CASSLDQTGRADTQYF. The CDR3 DNA reads as TGCGCCAGCAGCTTGGACCAGACAGGGAGAGCCGATACGCAGTATTTT.